This T cell receptor beta chain stems from a study of blood T cell repertoires in COVID-19 (dated by TCRdb to 2019 to 2021). A note on the overall study: The collaborator samples originated in the United States, Italy and Spain and spanned the acute and convalescent phases of COVID-19. The prospective study material was composed of cDNA or gDNA derived from T cells, B-cell-depleted T cells, or PBMCs. The dataset comprised deeply sampled blood TCRbeta repertoires from subjects exposed to, actively infected with, or recovered from COVID-19. The repertoires were released in a freely available public database meant as a resource for research on the immune response to SARS-CoV-2. The samples were drawn from two sources: the first 160 participants of the ongoing ImmuneRACE study, and fewer than 1,500 subjects contributed by 6 global collaborators. A de-identified subject ID, COVID-19 status, age in years and sex were almost always included in the sample metadata. HLA class I and class II types, where available, came from metadata supplied by the sample provider rather than from assay-based typing.

Trimming at the junction amounts to 2 bases on V and 3 bases on J, and the germline ends lie 8 bases apart. From its cysteine to its phenylalanine, the CDR3 spans 15 amino acids. This entry keeps only the CDR3 DNA: 45 bases, framed from base 1. Sequences ENHRY (CDR1) and SYGVKD (CDR2) are obtained from the germline V gene. In Seattle, one collaborating source enrolled patients while the infection was active and tracked those patients longitudinally over the course of disease. Whole blood was collected in K2EDTA tubes by collaborating institutions according to the institutions' own protocols. For TCRbeta analysis, collaborators shipped samples in one of three forms: frozen whole blood, isolated PBMCs, or DNA extracted from either of those sample types. TCRbeta CDR3 regions were amplified from genomic DNA by means of the immunoSEQ Assay, a bias-controlled multiplex PCR. Concerning the study's data processing: Nucleated cell counts per sample were estimated from amplification of reference gene primers within the assay. To quantify the absolute abundance of each unique TCRbeta CDR3 rearrangement, sequence reads were collapsed and filtered. For each sample, productive Simpson clonality was calculated as the square root of Simpson's diversity index over productive rearrangements. In TCRdb, the immuneACCESS table is reduced to in-frame sequences with V and J assigned. These tables do not hold every clone; where another copy was compared, an unresolved V gene accounts for under half, and the others remain unexplained. V and J calls and clone size follow that table, whereas D and trimming were derived from the DNA. In all, the sample holds over 200,000 clones, and 83% of those were seen once. About 1.3% of the sample lies in the top ten.

Study-level results and caveats: The quantity of clinical and demographic metadata differed by source and by participant and was supplied without curation.

Turning to this clone: Its cognate antigen has yet to be identified. No much larger clone exists at a distance of one base, and base qualities are not known.

Sequenced: peripheral blood. This TCR derives from a woman aged 25 to 39 with COVID-19, enrolled during active disease. This chain joins TRBV10-3 to TRBJ1-6, with the D gene too uncertain to name. The DNA reads TGTGCCATCAGTGAGGTTCAGGACTATAATTCACCCCTCCACTTT. The translation is CAISEVQDYNSPLHF.